The rows below give T cell receptor beta chains drawn from one sample of a study of blood T cell repertoires in COVID-19. Here immunoSEQ multiplex PCR was the method, and the copy in TCRdb shows in-frame clones only, minus some. The table lists about 310,000 clones, less than 85% of them singletons. The sequencing sample was made of PBMCs or T cells enriched from blood (not recorded which). These receptors originate from a woman aged 25 to 45 who had been exposed to COVID-19. Both conserved end residues are part of each CDR3. Fields, in order: V gene, clone size, D gene, J gene, CDR3 protein, CDR3 DNA. D genes are given only for firm matches. A row's size may be missing; if present it is once, few, many or a size class.

V gene: TRBV10-1; clone size: many; D gene: .; J gene: TRBJ2-1; CDR3 protein: CASSTITGEQFF; CDR3 DNA: TGCGCCAGCAGCACAATCACGGGAGAGCAGTTCTTC
V gene: TRBV19; clone size: .; D gene: .; J gene: TRBJ1-1; CDR3 protein: CASSIVKVGQGSAFF; CDR3 DNA: TGTGCCAGTAGTATAGTAAAGGTGGGGCAGGGTTCGGCTTTCTTT
V gene: TRBV5-6; clone size: .; D gene: .; J gene: TRBJ2-7; CDR3 protein: CASSLDGSYEQYF; CDR3 DNA: TGTGCCAGCAGCTTGGACGGCTCCTACGAGCAGTACTTC
V gene: TRBV10-3; clone size: .; D gene: .; J gene: TRBJ1-3; CDR3 protein: CAISEGGRGNTIYF; CDR3 DNA: TGTGCCATCAGTGAGGGAGGTCGGGGAAACACCATATATTTT
V gene: TRBV5-6; clone size: .; D gene: TRBD2; J gene: TRBJ2-7; CDR3 protein: CASSHSRGNYEQYF; CDR3 DNA: TGTGCCAGCAGCCACTCGCGGGGGAATTACGAGCAGTACTTC
V gene: TRBV3-1/TRBV3-2; clone size: .; D gene: TRBD1; J gene: TRBJ2-2; CDR3 protein: CASSQVQGGDTGELFF; CDR3 DNA: TGTGCCAGCAGCCAAGTACAGGGGGGTGACACCGGGGAGCTGTTTTTT
V gene: TRBV3-1/TRBV3-2; clone size: .; D gene: TRBD2; J gene: TRBJ2-3; CDR3 protein: CASSPWTSEPTDTQYF; CDR3 DNA: TGTGCCAGCAGCCCTTGGACTAGCGAACCCACAGATACGCAGTATTTT
V gene: TRBV7-3; clone size: .; D gene: TRBD2; J gene: TRBJ2-3; CDR3 protein: CASSLTTSGGKDTQYF; CDR3 DNA: TGTGCCAGCAGCTTAACGACTAGCGGGGGGAAAGATACGCAGTATTTT
V gene: TRBV29-1; clone size: .; D gene: TRBD2; J gene: TRBJ2-4; CDR3 protein: CSVAGTSGGNIQYF; CDR3 DNA: TGCAGCGTTGCGGGGACTAGCGGGGGGAACATTCAGTACTTC
V gene: TRBV9; clone size: .; D gene: .; J gene: TRBJ2-5; CDR3 protein: CASSVSGYETQYF; CDR3 DNA: TGTGCCAGCAGCGTTTCAGGGTACGAGACCCAGTACTTC
V gene: TRBV2; clone size: .; D gene: TRBD1; J gene: TRBJ2-2; CDR3 protein: CAIIIRDRETGELFF; CDR3 DNA: TGTGCCATAATAATACGGGACAGGGAAACCGGGGAGCTGTTTTTT
V gene: TRBV7-9; clone size: .; D gene: .; J gene: TRBJ1-1; CDR3 protein: CASPRVGGTEAFF; CDR3 DNA: TGTGCCAGCCCCAGGGTCGGAGGCACTGAAGCTTTCTTT
V gene: TRBV28; clone size: .; D gene: TRBD1; J gene: TRBJ1-2; CDR3 protein: CASSSSHLTGRLVSYGYTF; CDR3 DNA: TGTGCCAGCAGTTCCTCCCACCTGACAGGGCGCTTAGTGAGCTATGGCTACACCTTC
V gene: TRBV2; clone size: few; D gene: TRBD1; J gene: TRBJ1-1; CDR3 protein: CASDQGAVGSEAFF; CDR3 DNA: TGTGCCAGCGATCAGGGGGCTGTCGGGTCTGAAGCTTTCTTT
V gene: TRBV30; clone size: once; D gene: .; J gene: TRBJ1-3; CDR3 protein: CAWSVRGTSGNTIYF; CDR3 DNA: TGTGCCTGGAGTGTAAGGGGGACCTCTGGAAACACCATATATTTT
V gene: TRBV6-5; clone size: .; D gene: TRBD1; J gene: TRBJ1-1; CDR3 protein: CASRQGYTEAFF; CDR3 DNA: TGTGCCAGCAGACAGGGGTACACTGAAGCTTTCTTT
V gene: TRBV15; clone size: .; D gene: .; J gene: TRBJ2-3; CDR3 protein: CATSRERSRTDTQYF; CDR3 DNA: TGTGCCACCAGCAGAGAGCGGTCCCGCACAGATACGCAGTATTTT
V gene: TRBV28; clone size: .; D gene: TRBD2; J gene: TRBJ2-1; CDR3 protein: CASSSPRTSGSDEQFF; CDR3 DNA: TGTGCCAGCAGTTCGCCTAGGACTAGCGGGAGTGATGAGCAGTTCTTC
V gene: TRBV27; clone size: .; D gene: TRBD2; J gene: TRBJ2-1; CDR3 protein: CASSPLHRTSGGANEQFF; CDR3 DNA: TGTGCCAGCAGTCCCCTCCACCGGACTAGCGGGGGGGCCAATGAGCAGTTCTTC
V gene: TRBV5-1; clone size: .; D gene: TRBD1; J gene: TRBJ1-5; CDR3 protein: CASSLGQGSNQPQHF; CDR3 DNA: TGCGCCAGCAGCTTGGGACAGGGGAGCAATCAGCCCCAGCATTTT
V gene: TRBV2; clone size: .; D gene: .; J gene: TRBJ1-5; CDR3 protein: CASTTESNQPQHF; CDR3 DNA: TGTGCCAGCACAACAGAAAGCAATCAGCCCCAGCATTTT
V gene: TRBV6-1; clone size: .; D gene: .; J gene: TRBJ2-1; CDR3 protein: CASSDLSLISYNEQFF; CDR3 DNA: TGTGCCAGCAGTGACCTCTCTTTAATCTCCTACAATGAGCAGTTCTTC
V gene: TRBV28; clone size: .; D gene: .; J gene: TRBJ1-1; CDR3 protein: CASFFSTEAFF; CDR3 DNA: TGTGCCAGCTTCTTCAGCACTGAAGCTTTCTTT
V gene: TRBV28; clone size: once; D gene: TRBD1; J gene: TRBJ2-7; CDR3 protein: CASSFPGQGGYEQYF; CDR3 DNA: TGTGCCAGCAGTTTCCCCGGACAGGGGGGTTACGAGCAGTACTTC
V gene: TRBV6-5; clone size: .; D gene: .; J gene: TRBJ1-2; CDR3 protein: CASSYSQATHSYTF; CDR3 DNA: TGTGCCAGCAGTTACTCACAGGCAACTCATAGCTACACCTTC
V gene: TRBV3-1/TRBV3-2; clone size: .; D gene: .; J gene: TRBJ1-1; CDR3 protein: CASSQELGINTEAFF; CDR3 DNA: TGTGCCAGCAGCCAAGAGTTGGGCATCAACACTGAAGCTTTCTTT
V gene: TRBV23-1; clone size: .; D gene: TRBD1; J gene: TRBJ2-1; CDR3 protein: CASSQLGTGPPYNEQFF; CDR3 DNA: TGCGCCAGCAGTCAATTAGGGACAGGGCCCCCCTACAATGAGCAGTTCTTC
V gene: TRBV3-1/TRBV3-2; clone size: .; D gene: .; J gene: TRBJ2-7; CDR3 protein: CASSQPLSEQYF; CDR3 DNA: TGTGCCAGCAGCCAGCCACTGTCCGAGCAGTACTTC
V gene: TRBV6-1; clone size: .; D gene: TRBD2; J gene: TRBJ2-7; CDR3 protein: CASSELTRGRNNEQYF; CDR3 DNA: TGTGCCAGCAGTGAACTCACACGCGGGAGGAATAACGAGCAGTACTTC
V gene: TRBV11-2; clone size: .; D gene: .; J gene: TRBJ2-5; CDR3 protein: CASSLGGGAGETQYF; CDR3 DNA: TGTGCCAGCAGCTTAGGTGGGGGGGCAGGAGAGACCCAGTACTTC
V gene: TRBV19; clone size: .; D gene: TRBD2; J gene: TRBJ2-5; CDR3 protein: CASSLIAGAFAGETQYF; CDR3 DNA: TGTGCCAGTAGTTTAATAGCGGGAGCCTTTGCGGGCGAGACCCAGTACTTC
V gene: TRBV5-4; clone size: .; D gene: TRBD1; J gene: TRBJ1-1; CDR3 protein: CASKIQPTGGAGTEAFF; CDR3 DNA: TGTGCCAGCAAGATCCAACCGACAGGGGGCGCGGGGACTGAAGCTTTCTTT
V gene: TRBV28; clone size: .; D gene: TRBD2; J gene: TRBJ2-1; CDR3 protein: CASRSLPGLAGGTDNEQFF; CDR3 DNA: TGTGCCAGCAGGTCGCTCCCGGGACTAGCGGGAGGGACCGACAATGAGCAGTTCTTC
V gene: TRBV28; clone size: .; D gene: TRBD1; J gene: TRBJ1-2; CDR3 protein: CASRGTGASENYGYTF; CDR3 DNA: TGTGCCAGCAGGGGGACAGGGGCTTCTGAAAACTATGGCTACACCTTC
V gene: TRBV4-1; clone size: .; D gene: TRBD1; J gene: TRBJ2-5; CDR3 protein: CASSQTGGFGETQYF; CDR3 DNA: TGCGCCAGCAGCCAAACAGGGGGCTTTGGGGAGACCCAGTACTTC
V gene: TRBV9; clone size: once; D gene: TRBD1; J gene: TRBJ2-5; CDR3 protein: CASSVQGAQETQYF; CDR3 DNA: TGTGCCAGCAGCGTCCAGGGGGCCCAAGAGACCCAGTACTTC